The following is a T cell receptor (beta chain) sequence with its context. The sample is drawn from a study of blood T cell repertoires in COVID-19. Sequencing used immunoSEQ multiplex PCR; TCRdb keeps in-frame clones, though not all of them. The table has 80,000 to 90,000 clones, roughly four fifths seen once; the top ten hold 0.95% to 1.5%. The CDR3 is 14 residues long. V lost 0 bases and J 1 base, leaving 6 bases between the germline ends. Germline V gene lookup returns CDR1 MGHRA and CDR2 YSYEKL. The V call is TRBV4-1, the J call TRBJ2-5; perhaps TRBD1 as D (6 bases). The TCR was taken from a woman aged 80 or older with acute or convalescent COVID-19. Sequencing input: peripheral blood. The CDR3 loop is CASSQEDSQETQYF. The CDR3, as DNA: TGCGCCAGCAGCCAAGAGGACAGCCAAGAGACCCAGTACTTC.